What follows describes a single TCR beta chain. Data came from immunoSEQ multiplex PCR; TCRdb stores just in-frame clones and leaves some out. This table holds roughly 61,000 clones, roughly 87% found once. Germline V gene data show CDR1 as SQVTM and CDR2 as ANQGSEA. The CDR3 has 12 residues. J gave up 6 bases and V 6 bases, and 3 bases lay outside the gene matches. The entry originates in a study of OX40 agonist ivuxolimab in advanced cancers. The clonotype originates from an adult with an advanced solid tumor such as melanoma, head and neck, liver or kidney cancer. The chain uses TRBV29-1 and TRBJ1-1, with TRBD1 matching over 11 bases. The sequencing used CD4+ or CD8+ T cells sorted from blood, collected in a trial of the OX40 agonist ivuxolimab. CDR3 nucleotides: TGCAGCGTGGGGACAGGGGGATCTGAAGCTTTCTTT. It yields the protein CSVGTGGSEAFF.